This T cell receptor (beta chain) was identified during a study of T cell responses to AZD1222 COVID-19 vaccine (dated by TCRdb to 2020 to 2022). With regard to the full study: AZD1222 recipients with second doses at about 4 weeks or about 12 weeks were pooled, because spike-specific TCR depth and breadth did not differ between schedules. A total of approximately 250 trial participants underwent TCR sequencing, of whom roughly 210 had received two doses of AZD1222 and about 25 had received two doses of the MenACWY control vaccine. Trial participants were enrolled by age into 18-55, 56-69 and 70-plus year subgroups, with approximately 150, 30 and 60 TCR-sequenced participants respectively.

General findings and caveats noted by the study authors: Spike-specific TCR breadth and depth rose significantly after two AZD1222 doses compared with day 0 and with MenACWY recipients. Reportedly, close to half of the unique spike-specific TCRs recognized epitopes lying outside the regions that are mutated in the B.1.351 and B.1.1.7 variants. Participants were mostly white British, with more females than males. The authors suggested clonal diversity may have been underestimated. Vaccine-associated CD4 TCRs spanned the whole spike protein, with dominant responses in regions 160-218 and 743-854. In the small 56-69-year group, the increase in depth fell short of significance, most likely because of low power. Conclusions about previously exposed vaccinees are limited because only a handful of AZD1222 recipients were SARS-CoV-2 seropositive at baseline. Because no day 14 peak-response samples were available, the repertoires could be characterized only after the peak T cell response.

The CDR3 regions of human TCRbeta chains were analyzed by immunosequencing. The authors processed their data as follows. TCRs in the repertoires were matched against a reference library of SARS-CoV-2-specific TCRs that had been generated with the MIRA antigen-specificity platform. Breadth was defined as the fraction of unique TCRs that were SARS-CoV-2-associated, and depth was defined as the fraction of total T cells that were SARS-CoV-2-associated. Using the MIRA data, every spike-specific TCR was mapped to the spike region that the TCR reacted to and assigned to either a CD4 or a CD8 class. Log10-transformed breadth and depth values were compared by one-way ANOVA with Sidak's multiple comparisons tests. Entries here come from immuneACCESS through TCRdb and include only in-frame sequences with V and J called. Some clones fail to appear in such tables; in the studies checked, an unresolved V gene covers under half of the shortfall, and the cause of the remainder is unknown. That table is the source of V, J and clone size, and D and trimming were worked out from the DNA. Within this sample are 65,000 to 80,000 clones, with roughly nine tenths of them counted one time only. 4.2% of the sample goes to the ten largest clones.

From V the trimming removes 7 bases and from J it removes 7 bases, while the gene matches leave 12 bases of the junction unaccounted for. From cysteine to phenylalanine, the CDR3 is 15 amino acids long. Left in the record is the CDR3 DNA by itself, 45 bases read in frame from the first base. The germline V gene (reference sequence) supplies CDR1 SGHKS and CDR2 YYEKEE. As concerns this clone: Its antigen is unknown. Per-nucleotide qualities are absent, and no much larger clonotype sits a single base away.

Read against the paper, the sample's time point label means: baseline before first vaccination. The vaccinee samples were drawn from two UK trials, COV001 and COV002, one of which was a single-blind randomized controlled phase 2/3 trial testing AZD1222 (ChAdOx1 nCoV-19) in healthy adults. For TCRbeta chain sequencing, PBMC samples were collected from trial participants at day 0 and at day 28 after the second dose. Sequencing was performed on peripheral blood, taken on day 0 of AZD1222 vaccination. The receptor was isolated from an adult in good health. The rearrangement combines TRBV5-5 with TRBJ1-2, with 11 bases aligning to TRBD1. For the CDR3, the sequence is CASGPVGQGAGGYTF. At the DNA level, the sequence is TGTGCCAGCGGCCCTGTCGGACAGGGGGCGGGTGGCTACACCTTC.